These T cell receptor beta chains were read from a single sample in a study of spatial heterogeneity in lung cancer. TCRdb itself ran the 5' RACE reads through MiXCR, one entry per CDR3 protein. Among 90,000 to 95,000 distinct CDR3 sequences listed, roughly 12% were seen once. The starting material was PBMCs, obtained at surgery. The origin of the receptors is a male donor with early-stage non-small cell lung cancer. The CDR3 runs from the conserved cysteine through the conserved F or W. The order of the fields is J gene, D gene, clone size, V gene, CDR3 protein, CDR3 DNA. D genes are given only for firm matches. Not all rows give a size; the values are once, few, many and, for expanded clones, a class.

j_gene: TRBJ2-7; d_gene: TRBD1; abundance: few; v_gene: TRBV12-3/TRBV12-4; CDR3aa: CASRKGQGASYEQYF; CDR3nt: TGTGCCAGCAGGAAGGGACAGGGGGCCTCCTACGAGCAGTACTTC
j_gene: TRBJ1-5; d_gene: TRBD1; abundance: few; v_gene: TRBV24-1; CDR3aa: CATSDSGQGAQPQHF; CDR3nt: TGTGCCACCAGTGACTCGGGACAGGGGGCTCAGCCCCAGCATTTT
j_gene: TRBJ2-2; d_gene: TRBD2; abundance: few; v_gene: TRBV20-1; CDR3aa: CSAHSGTSGRATGELFF; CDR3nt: TGCAGTGCCCACTCCGGGACTAGCGGGAGGGCCACCGGGGAGCTGTTTTTT
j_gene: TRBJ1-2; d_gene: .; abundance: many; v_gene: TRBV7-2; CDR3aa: CASSPTPGSDYGYTF; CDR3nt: TGTGCCAGCAGCCCCACCCCAGGGAGTGACTATGGCTACACCTTC
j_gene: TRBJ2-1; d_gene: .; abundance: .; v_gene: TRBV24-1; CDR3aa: CATKGEINEQFF; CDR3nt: TGTGCCACCAAGGGTGAGATCAATGAGCAGTTCTTC
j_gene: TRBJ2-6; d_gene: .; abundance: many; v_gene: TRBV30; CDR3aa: CAWSVLRVGANVLTF; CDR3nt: TGTGCCTGGAGTGTTCTCAGGGTCGGGGCCAACGTCCTGACTTTC
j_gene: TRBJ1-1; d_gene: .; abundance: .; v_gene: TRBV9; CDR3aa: CASSVDLGGNTEAFF; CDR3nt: TGTGCCAGCAGCGTTGATTTAGGAGGGAACACTGAAGCTTTCTTT
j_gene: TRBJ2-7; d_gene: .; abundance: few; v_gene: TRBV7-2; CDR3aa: CASSLSGRSSYEQYF; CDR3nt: TGTGCCAGCAGCTTAAGCGGGCGGAGCTCCTACGAGCAGTACTTC
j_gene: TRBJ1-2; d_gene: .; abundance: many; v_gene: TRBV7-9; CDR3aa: CASSPDLVYGYTF; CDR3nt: TGTGCCAGCAGCCCTGACCTGGTCTATGGCTACACCTTC
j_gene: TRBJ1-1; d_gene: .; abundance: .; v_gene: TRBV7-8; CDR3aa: CASSSQGGAFF; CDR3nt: TGTGCCAGCAGCTCGCAGGGTGGCGCTTTCTTT
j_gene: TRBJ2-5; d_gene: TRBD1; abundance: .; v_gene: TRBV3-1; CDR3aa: CASSQDQGAQETQYF; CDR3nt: TGTGCCAGCAGCCAAGACCAGGGGGCTCAAGAGACCCAGTACTTC
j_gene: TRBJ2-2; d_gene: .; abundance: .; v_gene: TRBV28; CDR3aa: CASYSPGELFF; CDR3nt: TGTGCCAGCTATTCCCCCGGGGAGCTGTTTTTT
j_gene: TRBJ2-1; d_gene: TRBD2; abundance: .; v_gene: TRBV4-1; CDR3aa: CASSVPGLADHNEQFF; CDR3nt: TGCGCCAGCAGCGTACCGGGACTAGCGGACCACAATGAGCAGTTCTTC
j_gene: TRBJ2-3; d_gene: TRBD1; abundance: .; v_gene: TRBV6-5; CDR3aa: CASSYSSTGADTQYF; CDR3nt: TGTGCCAGCAGTTACTCTTCCACAGGGGCAGATACGCAGTATTTT
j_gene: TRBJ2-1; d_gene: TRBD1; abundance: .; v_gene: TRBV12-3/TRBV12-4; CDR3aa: CASSFYRRTGTPFF; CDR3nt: TGTGCCAGCAGTTTCTATAGGAGGACAGGGACACCGTTCTTC
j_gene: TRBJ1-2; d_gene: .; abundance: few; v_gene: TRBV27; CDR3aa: CASRDGAGTNYGYTF; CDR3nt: TGTGCCAGCCGGGATGGGGCAGGGACTAACTATGGCTACACCTTC
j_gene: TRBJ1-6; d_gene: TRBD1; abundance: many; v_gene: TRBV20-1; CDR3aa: CSASRDRGQGNSPLHF; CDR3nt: TGCAGTGCTAGTCGGGACAGGGGGCAGGGGAATTCACCCCTCCACTTT
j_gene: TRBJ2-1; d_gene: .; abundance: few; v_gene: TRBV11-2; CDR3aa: CASSLYELVPYNEQFF; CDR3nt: TGTGCCAGCAGCTTATACGAGTTGGTACCCTACAATGAGCAGTTCTTC
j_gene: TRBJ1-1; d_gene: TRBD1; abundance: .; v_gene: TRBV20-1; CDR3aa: CSAATGGAFF; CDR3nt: TGCAGTGCTGCCACAGGGGGGGCTTTCTTT
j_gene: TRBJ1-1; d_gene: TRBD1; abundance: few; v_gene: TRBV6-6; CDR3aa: CASSARQGGRNTEAFF; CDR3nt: TGTGCCAGCAGTGCCCGACAGGGGGGGAGAAACACTGAAGCTTTCTTT
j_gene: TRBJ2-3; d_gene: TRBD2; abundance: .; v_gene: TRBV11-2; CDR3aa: CASSLGPAGEVTQYF; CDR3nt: TGTGCCAGCAGCTTAGGCCCAGCGGGGGAGGTTACGCAGTATTTT
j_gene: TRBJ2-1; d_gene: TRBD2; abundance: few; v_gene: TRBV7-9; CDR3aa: CASSVASGGVEQFF; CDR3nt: TGTGCCAGCAGCGTAGCTAGCGGGGGCGTTGAGCAGTTCTTC
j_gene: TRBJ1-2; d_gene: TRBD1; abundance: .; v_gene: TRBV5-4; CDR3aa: CASSSLVRPQGSRYGYTF; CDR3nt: TGTGCCAGCAGCTCATTGGTCCGGCCACAGGGGTCTCGCTATGGCTACACCTTC
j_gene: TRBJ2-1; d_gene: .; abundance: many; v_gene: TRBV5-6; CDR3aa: CASSLLRETYNEQFF; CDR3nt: TGTGCCAGCAGCTTGCTCAGGGAAACCTACAATGAGCAGTTCTTC
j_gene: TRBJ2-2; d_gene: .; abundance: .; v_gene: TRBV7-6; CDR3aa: CASSSESNTGELFF; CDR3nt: TGTGCCAGCAGCTCCGAGTCTAACACCGGGGAGCTGTTTTTT
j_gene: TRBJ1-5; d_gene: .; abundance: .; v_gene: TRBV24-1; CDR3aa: CATSNPQVGNQPQHF; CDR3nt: TGTGCCACCAGCAACCCACAGGTGGGCAATCAGCCCCAGCATTTT
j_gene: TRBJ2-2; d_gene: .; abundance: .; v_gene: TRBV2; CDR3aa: CASSPFGPGELFF; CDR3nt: TGTGCCAGCAGTCCCTTTGGCCCTGGGGAGCTGTTTTTT
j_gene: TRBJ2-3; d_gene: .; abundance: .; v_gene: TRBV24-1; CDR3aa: CATSDSRGTDTQYF; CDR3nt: TGTGCCACCAGTGATTCCCGAGGCACAGATACGCAGTATTTT
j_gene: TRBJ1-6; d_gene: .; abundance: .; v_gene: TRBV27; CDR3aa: CASSLELVPNSPLHF; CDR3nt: TGTGCCAGCAGTTTAGAGCTGGTCCCTAATTCACCCCTCCACTTT
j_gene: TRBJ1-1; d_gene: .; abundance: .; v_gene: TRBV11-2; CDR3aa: CASSLDLWGTAEAFF; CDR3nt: TGTGCCAGCAGCTTAGATCTGTGGGGTACCGCTGAAGCTTTCTTT
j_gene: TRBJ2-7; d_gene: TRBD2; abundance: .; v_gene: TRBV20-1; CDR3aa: CSGRTSGLYEQYF; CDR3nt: TGCAGTGGAAGGACTAGCGGACTCTACGAGCAGTACTTC
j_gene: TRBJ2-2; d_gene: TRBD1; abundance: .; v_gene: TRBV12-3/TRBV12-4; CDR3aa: CASSPGQYTGELFF; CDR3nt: TGTGCCAGCAGTCCGGGACAGTACACCGGGGAGCTGTTTTTT
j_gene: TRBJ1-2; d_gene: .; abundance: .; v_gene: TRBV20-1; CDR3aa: CSASSWVGLISSGYTF; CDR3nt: TGCAGTGCTAGTTCCTGGGTGGGGTTGATTTCCAGTGGCTACACCTTC
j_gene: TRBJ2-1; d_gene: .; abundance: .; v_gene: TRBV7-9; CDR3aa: CASSLKDNYNEQFF; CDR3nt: TGTGCCAGCAGCTTAAAGGACAACTACAATGAGCAGTTCTTC
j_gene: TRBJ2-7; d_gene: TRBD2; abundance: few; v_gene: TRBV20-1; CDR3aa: CSASELAGYYEQYF; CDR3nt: TGCAGTGCCAGCGAACTAGCGGGCTACTACGAGCAGTACTTC
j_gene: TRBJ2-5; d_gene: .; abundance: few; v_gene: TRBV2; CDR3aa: CASRPSGLRTQETQYF; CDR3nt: TGTGCCAGCCGCCCGAGTGGACTCCGGACTCAAGAGACCCAGTACTTC